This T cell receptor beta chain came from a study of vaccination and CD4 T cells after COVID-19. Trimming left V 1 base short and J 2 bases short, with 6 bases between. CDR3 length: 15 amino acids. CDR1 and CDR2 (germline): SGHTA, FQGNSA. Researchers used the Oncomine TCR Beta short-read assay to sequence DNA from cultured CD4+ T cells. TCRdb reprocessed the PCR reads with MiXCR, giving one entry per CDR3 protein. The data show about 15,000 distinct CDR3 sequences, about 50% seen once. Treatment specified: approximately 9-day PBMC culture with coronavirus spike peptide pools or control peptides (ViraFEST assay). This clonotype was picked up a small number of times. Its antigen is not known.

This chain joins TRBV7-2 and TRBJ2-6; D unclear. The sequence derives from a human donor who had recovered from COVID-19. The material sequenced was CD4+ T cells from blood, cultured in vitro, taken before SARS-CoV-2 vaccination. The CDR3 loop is CASSLGPTGANVLTF. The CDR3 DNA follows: TGTGCCAGCAGCTTAGGCCCCACTGGGGCCAACGTCCTGACTTTC.